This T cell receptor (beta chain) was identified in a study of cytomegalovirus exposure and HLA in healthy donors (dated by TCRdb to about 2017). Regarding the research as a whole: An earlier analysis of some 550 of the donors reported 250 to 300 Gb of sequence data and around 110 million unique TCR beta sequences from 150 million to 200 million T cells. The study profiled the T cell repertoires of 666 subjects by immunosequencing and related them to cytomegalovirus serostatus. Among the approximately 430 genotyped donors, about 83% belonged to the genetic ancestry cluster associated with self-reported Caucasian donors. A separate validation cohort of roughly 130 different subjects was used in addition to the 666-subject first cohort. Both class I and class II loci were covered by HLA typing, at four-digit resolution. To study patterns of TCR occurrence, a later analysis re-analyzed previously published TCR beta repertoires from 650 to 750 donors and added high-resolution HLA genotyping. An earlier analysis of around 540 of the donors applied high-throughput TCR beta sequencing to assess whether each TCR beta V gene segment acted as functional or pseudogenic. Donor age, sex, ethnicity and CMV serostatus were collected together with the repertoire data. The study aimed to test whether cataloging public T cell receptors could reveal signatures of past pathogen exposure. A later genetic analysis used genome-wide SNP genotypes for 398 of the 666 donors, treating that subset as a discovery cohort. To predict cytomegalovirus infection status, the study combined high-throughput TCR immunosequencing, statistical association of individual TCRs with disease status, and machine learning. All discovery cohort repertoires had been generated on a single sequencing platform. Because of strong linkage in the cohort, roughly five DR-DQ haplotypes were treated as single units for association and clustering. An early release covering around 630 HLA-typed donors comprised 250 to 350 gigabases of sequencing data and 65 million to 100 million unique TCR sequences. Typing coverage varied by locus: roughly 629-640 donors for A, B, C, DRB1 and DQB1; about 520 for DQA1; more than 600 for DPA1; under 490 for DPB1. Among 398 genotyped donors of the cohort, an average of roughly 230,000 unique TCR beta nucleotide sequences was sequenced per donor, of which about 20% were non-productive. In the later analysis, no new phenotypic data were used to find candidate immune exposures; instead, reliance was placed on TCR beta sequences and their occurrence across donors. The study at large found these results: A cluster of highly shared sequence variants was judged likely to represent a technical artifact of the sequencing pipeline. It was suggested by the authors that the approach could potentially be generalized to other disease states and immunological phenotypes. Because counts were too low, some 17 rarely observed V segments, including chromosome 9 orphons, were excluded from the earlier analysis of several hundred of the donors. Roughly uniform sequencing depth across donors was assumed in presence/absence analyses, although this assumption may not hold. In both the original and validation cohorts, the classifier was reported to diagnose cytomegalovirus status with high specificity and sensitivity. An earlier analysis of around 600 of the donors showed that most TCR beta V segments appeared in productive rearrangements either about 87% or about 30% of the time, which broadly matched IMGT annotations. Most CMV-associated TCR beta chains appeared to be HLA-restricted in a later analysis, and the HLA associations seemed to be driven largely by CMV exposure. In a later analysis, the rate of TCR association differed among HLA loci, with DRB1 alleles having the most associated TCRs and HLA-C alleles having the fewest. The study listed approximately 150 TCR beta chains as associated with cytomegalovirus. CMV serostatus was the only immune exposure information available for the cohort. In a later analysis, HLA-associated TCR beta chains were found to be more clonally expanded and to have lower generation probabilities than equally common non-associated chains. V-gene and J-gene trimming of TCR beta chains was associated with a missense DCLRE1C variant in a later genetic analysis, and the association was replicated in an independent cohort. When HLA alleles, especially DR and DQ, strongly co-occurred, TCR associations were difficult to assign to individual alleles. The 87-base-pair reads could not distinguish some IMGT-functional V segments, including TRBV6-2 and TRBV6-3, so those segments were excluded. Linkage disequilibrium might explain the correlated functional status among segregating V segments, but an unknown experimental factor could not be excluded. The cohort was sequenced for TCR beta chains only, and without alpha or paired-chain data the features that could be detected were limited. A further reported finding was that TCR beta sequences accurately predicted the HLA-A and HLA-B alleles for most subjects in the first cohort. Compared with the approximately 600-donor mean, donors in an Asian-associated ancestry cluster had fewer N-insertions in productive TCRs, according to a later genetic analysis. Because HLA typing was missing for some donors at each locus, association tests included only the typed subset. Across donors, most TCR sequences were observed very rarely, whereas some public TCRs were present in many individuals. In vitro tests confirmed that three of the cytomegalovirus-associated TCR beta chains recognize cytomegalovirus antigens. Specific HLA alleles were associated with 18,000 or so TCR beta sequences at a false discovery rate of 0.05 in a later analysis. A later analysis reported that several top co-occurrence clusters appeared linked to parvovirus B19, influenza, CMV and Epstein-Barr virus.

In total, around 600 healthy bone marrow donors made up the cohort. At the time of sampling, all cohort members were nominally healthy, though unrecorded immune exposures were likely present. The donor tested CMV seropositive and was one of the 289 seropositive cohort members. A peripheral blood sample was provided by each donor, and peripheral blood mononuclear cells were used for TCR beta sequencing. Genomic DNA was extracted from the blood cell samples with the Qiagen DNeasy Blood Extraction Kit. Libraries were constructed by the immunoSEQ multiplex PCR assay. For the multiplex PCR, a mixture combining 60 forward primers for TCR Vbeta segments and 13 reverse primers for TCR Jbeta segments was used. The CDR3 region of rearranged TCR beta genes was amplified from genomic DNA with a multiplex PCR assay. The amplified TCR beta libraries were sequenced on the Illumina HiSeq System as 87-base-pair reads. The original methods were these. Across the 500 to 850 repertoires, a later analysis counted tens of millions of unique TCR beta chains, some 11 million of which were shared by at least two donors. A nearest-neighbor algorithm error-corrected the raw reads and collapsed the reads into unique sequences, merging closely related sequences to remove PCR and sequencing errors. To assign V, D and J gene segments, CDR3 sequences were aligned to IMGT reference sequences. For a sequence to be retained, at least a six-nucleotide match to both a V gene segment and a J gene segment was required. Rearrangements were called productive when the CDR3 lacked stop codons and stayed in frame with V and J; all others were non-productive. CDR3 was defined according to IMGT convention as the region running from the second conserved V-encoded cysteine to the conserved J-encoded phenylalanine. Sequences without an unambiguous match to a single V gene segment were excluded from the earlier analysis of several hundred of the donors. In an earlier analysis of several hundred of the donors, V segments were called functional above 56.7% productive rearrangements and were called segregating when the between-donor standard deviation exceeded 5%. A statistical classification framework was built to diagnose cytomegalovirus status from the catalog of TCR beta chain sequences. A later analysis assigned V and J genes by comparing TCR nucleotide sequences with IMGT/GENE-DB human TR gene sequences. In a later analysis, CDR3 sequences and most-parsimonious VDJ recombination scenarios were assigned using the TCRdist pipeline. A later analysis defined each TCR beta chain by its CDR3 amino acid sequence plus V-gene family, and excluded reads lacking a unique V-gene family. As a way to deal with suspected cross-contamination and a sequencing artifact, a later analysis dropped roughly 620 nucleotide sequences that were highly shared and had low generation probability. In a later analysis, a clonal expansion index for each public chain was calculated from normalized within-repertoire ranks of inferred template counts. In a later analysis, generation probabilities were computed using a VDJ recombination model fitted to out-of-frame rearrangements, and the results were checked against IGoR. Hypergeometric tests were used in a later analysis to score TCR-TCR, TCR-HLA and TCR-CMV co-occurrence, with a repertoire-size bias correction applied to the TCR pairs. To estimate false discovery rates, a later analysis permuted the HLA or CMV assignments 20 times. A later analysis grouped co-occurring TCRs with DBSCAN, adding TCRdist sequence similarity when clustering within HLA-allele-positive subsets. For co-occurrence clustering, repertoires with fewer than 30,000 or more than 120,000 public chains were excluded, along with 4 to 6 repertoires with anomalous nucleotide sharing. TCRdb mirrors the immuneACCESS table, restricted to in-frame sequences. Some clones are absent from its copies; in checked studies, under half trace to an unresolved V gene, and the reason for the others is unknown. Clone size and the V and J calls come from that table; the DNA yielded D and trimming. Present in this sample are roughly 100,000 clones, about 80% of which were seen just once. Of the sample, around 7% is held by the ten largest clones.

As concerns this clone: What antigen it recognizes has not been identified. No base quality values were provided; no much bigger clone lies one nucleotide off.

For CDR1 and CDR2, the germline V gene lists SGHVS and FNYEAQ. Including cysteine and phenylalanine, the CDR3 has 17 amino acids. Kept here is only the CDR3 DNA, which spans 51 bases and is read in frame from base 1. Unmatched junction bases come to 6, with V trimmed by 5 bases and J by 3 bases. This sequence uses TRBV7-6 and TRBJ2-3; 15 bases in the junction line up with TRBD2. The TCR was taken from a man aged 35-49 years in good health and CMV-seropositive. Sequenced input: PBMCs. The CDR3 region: CASSIGTSGGQTDTQYF. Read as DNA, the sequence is TGTGCCAGCAGCATCGGGACTAGCGGGGGGCAAACAGATACGCAGTATTTT. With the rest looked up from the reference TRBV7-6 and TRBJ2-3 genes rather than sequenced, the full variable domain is GAGVSQSPRYKVTKRGQDVALRCDPISGHVSLYWYRQALGQGPEFLTYFNYEAQQDKSGLPNDRFSAERPEGSISTLTIQRTEQRDSAMYRCASSIGTSGGQTDTQYFGPGTRLTVL.